The clone carrying this T cell receptor beta chain has just a few counts. In the source study's methods: Estimation of nucleated cell counts relied on the amplification of reference gene primers. The data were produced by immunoSEQ multiplex PCR, yet TCRdb's version contains in-frame clones alone and is incomplete. V and J calls and clone size are as listed in that table; D and trimming were resolved from the DNA. The table has tens of thousands of clones, around 80% seen once. This entry belongs to a study of blood T cell repertoires in COVID-19. Study in general: COVID-19 samples from acute and convalescent phases originated in the United States, Italy and Spain. PBMCs, B-cell-depleted T cells, or T cells provided the cDNA or gDNA that made up the material.

The ends lost 6 bases at V and 6 bases at J; junction bases unmatched: 9. This CDR3 spans 14 amino acids. CDR1 is LNHDA and CDR2 is SQIVND in the germline V gene (reference sequence). Input material: peripheral blood. The chain employs TRBV19 and TRBJ2-3, with TRBD2 matching over 7 bases. The TCR originated in a man aged 60 to 69 with acute or convalescent COVID-19. CDR3 in DNA: TGTGCCAGTAGACGCGTGGCGGGAGCTGATACGCAGTATTTT. This encodes CASRRVAGADTQYF.